This is a list of T cell receptor beta chains from one sample in a study of shared clonotypes between healthy human individuals. Data came from immunoSEQ multiplex PCR; TCRdb stores just in-frame clones and leaves some out. The repertoire holds some 2.1 million clones, with approximately 95% as singletons. Specimen: naive CD4+ T cells sorted from blood. Every receptor here comes from a young man in good health. Both conserved end residues are part of each CDR3. D genes are given only for firm matches. A clone size is listed for some rows: how often the clone was seen (once, few, many), or a class if it is expanded.

cdr3_length,d_call,v_call,j_call,clone_size,cdr3_aa,cdr3_nt
16,-,TRBV19,TRBJ1-6,once,CASSTVPGPGGSPLHF,TGTGCCAGTAGTACCGTTCCGGGACCCGGGGGGTCACCCCTCCACTTT
12,-,TRBV5-4,TRBJ2-3,-,CASSLPGDTQYF,TGTGCCAGCAGCTTGCCCGGCGATACGCAGTATTTT
13,TRBD2,TRBV10-1,TRBJ2-2,-,CASSTSVLGELFF,TGCGCCAGCAGTACTAGCGTTCTAGGGGAGCTGTTTTTT
15,TRBD1,TRBV2,TRBJ2-5,-,CASSEQGADTRTQYF,TGTGCCAGCAGCGAACAGGGGGCGGATACCAGGACCCAGTACTTC
13,-,TRBV5-1,TRBJ2-5,-,CASSLLLQETQYF,TGCGCCAGCAGCTTGCTACTCCAAGAGACCCAGTACTTC
12,-,TRBV19,TRBJ2-5,-,CASSKQGQTQYF,TGTGCCAGTAGTAAACAGGGCCAGACCCAGTACTTC
14,TRBD2,TRBV5-1,TRBJ2-5,-,CASSLGTSGETQYF,TGCGCCAGCAGCTTGGGGACTAGCGGGGAGACCCAGTACTTC
19,TRBD1,TRBV28,TRBJ1-4,once,CASSLRTGVGFATNEKLFF,TGTGCCAGCAGTTTACGGACAGGGGTGGGATTTGCAACTAATGAAAAACTGTTTTTT
16,-,TRBV14,TRBJ1-3,-,CASSGRDGRSGNTIYF,TGTGCCAGCAGCGGCAGGGACGGCCGCTCTGGAAACACCATATATTTT
14,-,TRBV5-1,TRBJ2-7,-,CASSFGSGTYEQYF,TGCGCCAGCAGCTTCGGGTCGGGGACGTACGAGCAGTACTTC
15,TRBD1,TRBV6-1,TRBJ1-2,-,CASSGGQGYGSGYTF,TGTGCCAGCAGTGGGGGACAGGGGTACGGATCTGGCTACACCTTC
14,-,TRBV27,TRBJ2-2,-,CASRDGGAGGELFF,TGTGCCAGCAGAGATGGGGGCGCTGGCGGGGAGCTGTTTTTT
13,-,TRBV5-1,TRBJ2-3,-,CASSLAGGNTQYF,TGCGCCAGCAGCTTGGCCGGGGGAAATACGCAGTATTTT
14,-,TRBV5-1,TRBJ2-3,-,CASSLATYADTQYF,TGCGCCAGCAGCTTGGCCACCTATGCAGATACGCAGTATTTT
15,TRBD1,TRBV7-2,TRBJ1-5,-,CASSLGGGAVQPQHF,TGTGCCAGCAGCTTAGGAGGGGGCGCGGTTCAGCCCCAGCATTTT
18,TRBD1,TRBV9,TRBJ2-3,-,CASSLRGDRRRETDTQYF,TGTGCCAGCAGCCTCAGGGGGGACAGGAGGAGGGAAACAGATACGCAGTATTTT
14,-,TRBV10-3,TRBJ1-5,-,CAKPRTESNQPQHF,TGTGCCAAACCCCGGACGGAAAGCAATCAGCCCCAGCATTTT
15,TRBD1,TRBV28,TRBJ1-1,-,CASSPSTGGFTEAFF,TGTGCCAGCAGTCCATCGACAGGGGGGTTTACTGAAGCTTTCTTT
15,TRBD2,TRBV7-2,TRBJ2-7,-,CASSLEAGGGYEQYF,TGTGCCAGCAGCTTAGAGGCGGGAGGGGGCTACGAGCAGTACTTC
14,TRBD2,TRBV29-1,TRBJ2-1,once,CSVGTSGSMNEQFF,TGCAGCGTAGGGACTAGCGGGAGTATGAATGAGCAGTTCTTC
15,TRBD1,TRBV5-1,TRBJ2-3,-,CASSLGQGGTDTQYF,TGCGCCAGCAGCTTAGGACAGGGAGGAACAGATACGCAGTATTTT
15,-,TRBV9,TRBJ1-3,-,CASSPRDFSGNTIYF,TGTGCCAGCAGCCCCAGGGACTTCTCTGGAAACACCATATATTTT
15,-,TRBV9,TRBJ2-7,-,CASRPPGHERGEQYF,TGTGCCAGCAGGCCACCGGGACACGAGAGGGGCGAGCAGTACTTC
14,-,TRBV25-1,TRBJ2-4,-,CASSAAGSINIQYF,TGTGCCAGCAGTGCTGCAGGGTCCATAAACATTCAGTACTTC
14,TRBD1,TRBV6-5,TRBJ1-2,-,CASSYHRQGGGYTF,TGTGCCAGCAGTTACCATAGACAGGGAGGGGGCTACACCTTC
13,-,TRBV5-4,TRBJ1-2,-,CASSRTGDYGYTF,TGTGCCAGCAGCCGTACAGGAGACTATGGCTACACCTTC
13,-,TRBV15,TRBJ2-1,-,CATSRVTYNEQFF,TGTGCCACCAGCAGAGTCACCTACAATGAGCAGTTCTTC
15,TRBD2,TRBV11-2,TRBJ2-1,-,CASSLAGGPHNEQFF,TGTGCCAGCAGTCTAGCGGGGGGGCCCCACAATGAGCAGTTCTTC
13,-,TRBV6-6,TRBJ1-6,once,CASSLLYNSPLHF,TGTGCCAGCAGTCTCCTGTATAATTCACCCCTCCACTTT
13,-,TRBV6-6,TRBJ1-2,-,CASSYSGGPGYTF,TGTGCCAGCAGTTACTCGGGGGGCCCTGGCTACACCTTC
14,TRBD1,TRBV6-5,TRBJ1-5,-,CASSRQGQNQPQHF,TGTGCCAGCAGTAGACAGGGCCAGAATCAGCCCCAGCATTTT
13,-,TRBV5-1,TRBJ1-3,-,CASSLGPGNTIYF,TGCGCCAGCAGCTTGGGCCCGGGAAACACCATATATTTT
15,-,TRBV6-1,TRBJ2-7,-,CASSIDRDMPVEQYF,TGTGCCAGCAGTATCGATCGGGACATGCCGGTCGAGCAGTACTTC
15,-,TRBV19,TRBJ2-3,-,CASSIEGSSTDTQYF,TGTGCCAGTAGTATAGAAGGGTCTAGCACAGATACGCAGTATTTT
16,-,TRBV6-1,TRBJ1-2,-,CASSESDLGGFYGYTF,TGTGCCAGCAGTGAATCGGACCTGGGCGGTTTTTATGGCTACACCTTC
15,TRBD2,TRBV10-3,TRBJ2-1,-,CAISDSGGAYNEQFF,TGTGCCATCAGTGACAGCGGGGGGGCCTACAATGAGCAGTTCTTC
14,-,TRBV5-1,TRBJ1-1,-,CASSLVAGNTEAFF,TGCGCCAGCAGCTTGGTAGCAGGGAACACTGAAGCTTTCTTT
16,TRBD2,TRBV9,TRBJ2-7,-,CASSPGTSGSSYEQYF,TGTGCCAGCAGCCCAGGGACTAGCGGGAGCTCCTACGAGCAGTACTTC
16,-,TRBV19,TRBJ2-3,-,CASSESVFGSTDTQYF,TGTGCCAGTAGTGAAAGCGTATTCGGTAGCACAGATACGCAGTATTTT
17,TRBD1,TRBV7-2,TRBJ1-2,-,CASSLVGQGVSNYGYTF,TGTGCCAGCAGCTTAGTCGGACAGGGTGTTTCTAACTATGGCTACACCTTC
14,TRBD1,TRBV11-2,TRBJ1-1,-,CASRLGQGNTEAFF,TGTGCCAGCAGACTCGGACAGGGCAACACTGAAGCTTTCTTT
14,-,TRBV6-5,TRBJ1-1,-,CASSYEGRNTEAFF,TGTGCCAGCAGTTACGAGGGGAGGAACACTGAAGCTTTCTTT
15,-,TRBV5-1,TRBJ2-2,once,CASSSDRSNTGELFF,TGCGCCAGCAGTTCCGACAGGTCGAACACCGGGGAGCTGTTTTTT
15,TRBD2,TRBV12-5,TRBJ2-5,-,CASGLLLAGVETQYF,TGTGCTAGTGGTTTGCTCCTAGCGGGAGTGGAGACCCAGTACTTC
14,TRBD1,TRBV5-6,TRBJ2-7,-,CASSLQGGAYEQYF,TGTGCCAGCAGCTTACAGGGGGGAGCCTACGAGCAGTACTTC